Detailed here is one T cell receptor (beta chain). Its antigen remains unidentified. This entry comes from a study of OX40 agonist ivuxolimab in advanced cancers. Study-wide findings and caveats: The mean number of expanded clones was higher in CD8+ T cells than in CD4+. Some patients who did not respond also had low normalized T-cell clonal expansion. Clonal expansion by week 6 occurred in CD4+ and CD8+ blood T cells (at 0.1 to 3.0 mg/kg).

Assay used: immunoSEQ multiplex PCR; TCRdb lists only in-frame clones, some missing. The data hold 55,000 or so clones, with approximately 86% observed a single time. This CDR3 has 14 residues. Germline lookup yields CDR1 MNHNY and CDR2 SVGAGI (reference sequence). V was cut by 7 bases and J by 3 bases, with 16 bases left in between. V and J are TRBV6-6 and TRBJ2-7, with D unresolved. The sequenced sample was CD4+ or CD8+ T cells sorted from blood, obtained in a trial of the OX40 agonist ivuxolimab. This TCR was recovered from an adult with an advanced solid tumor such as melanoma, head and neck, liver or kidney cancer. CDR3 sequence: CASTEPTANYEQYF. The CDR3 coding sequence is TGTGCCAGCACCGAGCCGACGGCCAACTACGAGCAGTACTTC.